Listed below are T cell receptor beta chains from one sample, sequenced in a study of T cells in Graves' hyperthyroidism and ophthalmopathy. A single record per CDR3 protein comes from TCRdb applying MiXCR to the multiplex PCR reads. Of nearly 750,000 distinct CDR3 sequences in the sample, over 35% were seen once. The sequenced material came from blood. These receptors all stem from a woman between 35 and 50 years old with Graves' hyperthyroidism. CDR3s include the opening cysteine and the closing phenylalanine or tryptophan. The D gene is left open where the match is weak. Some rows have no size entry. The others give once, few or many, or a class for an expanded clone.

.,TRBJ1-5,TRBV10-3,many,15,CAISESKGGNQPQHF,TGTGCCATCAGTGAGTCAAAGGGTGGCAATCAGCCCCAGCATTTT
.,TRBJ1-1,TRBV7-9,.,14,CANSLELGDTEAFF,TGTGCCAACAGCTTAGAGCTCGGGGACACTGAAGCTTTCTTT
.,TRBJ1-4,TRBV6-2/TRBV6-3,once,16,CASSYLRFATNEKLFF,TGTGCCAGCAGTTACCTTCGATTTGCAACTAATGAAAAACTGTTTTTT
TRBD2,TRBJ2-5,TRBV20-1,many,13,CSATSGGEETQYF,TGCAGTGCCACATCGGGAGGGGAAGAGACCCAGTACTTC
.,TRBJ1-5,TRBV7-3,.,19,CASSQYGVGREIGNQPQHF,TGCGCCAGCAGCCAATACGGGGTGGGGCGCGAGATAGGGAATCAGCCCCAGCATTTT
.,TRBJ1-3,TRBV10-3,many,12,CAIRVSGNTIYF,TGTGCCATCAGGGTCTCTGGAAACACCATATATTTT
TRBD1,TRBJ1-5,TRBV7-9,.,15,CASSPGQGPVQPQHF,TGTGCCAGCAGCCCCGGACAGGGTCCGGTTCAGCCCCAGCATTTT
.,TRBJ1-1,TRBV2,many,13,CASKRTENTEAFF,TGTGCCAGCAAGAGGACAGAGAACACTGAAGCTTTCTTT
.,TRBJ1-1,TRBV9,many,16,CASSVALGPPFGEAFF,TGTGCCAGCAGCGTAGCATTGGGGCCCCCCTTCGGTGAAGCTTTCTTT
.,TRBJ1-4,TRBV6-6,few,10,CASKFEKLFF,TGTGCCAGCAAGTTTGAAAAACTGTTTTTT
.,TRBJ1-2,TRBV4-3,.,12,CASSQDGGGYTF,TGCGCCAGCAGCCAAGATGGCGGGGGCTACACCTTC
TRBD1,TRBJ2-5,TRBV15,few,14,CATSRLDRGETQYF,TGTGCCACCAGCAGACTTGACAGGGGGGAGACCCAGTACTTC
.,TRBJ2-7,TRBV7-9,.,14,CASSLVSGFYEQYF,TGTGCCAGCAGCTTGGTGTCGGGTTTCTACGAGCAGTACTTC
TRBD2,TRBJ2-7,TRBV25-1,.,15,CASSEYVAGAYEQYF,TGTGCCAGCAGTGAATATGTAGCGGGGGCCTACGAGCAGTACTTC
TRBD1,TRBJ2-5,TRBV7-9,.,16,CASSHRDRGYQETQYF,TGTGCCAGCAGCCACCGGGACAGGGGATACCAAGAGACCCAGTACTTC
.,TRBJ1-1,TRBV6-5,few,13,CASRLGRDTEAFF,TGTGCCAGCAGACTCGGGCGTGACACTGAAGCTTTCTTT
.,TRBJ2-5,TRBV10-3,many,12,CAISPTGETQYF,TGTGCCATCAGTCCCACTGGAGAGACCCAGTACTTC
TRBD1,TRBJ1-1,TRBV5-1,many,16,CASSSSGTGKNTEAFF,TGCGCCAGCAGCTCTTCCGGGACAGGAAAGAACACTGAAGCTTTCTTT
.,TRBJ2-3,TRBV29-1,.,13,CSAGTGVGDTQYF,TGCAGCGCCGGTACGGGGGTAGGAGATACGCAGTATTTT
.,TRBJ1-5,TRBV20-1,.,15,CSARDRGLWDQPQHF,TGCAGTGCTAGAGATCGGGGCCTGTGGGATCAGCCCCAGCATTTT
.,TRBJ2-2,TRBV20-1,.,15,CSATPNRANTGELFF,TGCAGTGCTACCCCGAATCGGGCGAACACCGGGGAGCTGTTTTTT
TRBD1,TRBJ2-2,TRBV6-1,few,17,CASTGQGDPGNAGELFF,TGTGCCAGCACCGGACAGGGTGATCCAGGAAATGCCGGGGAGCTGTTTTTT
.,TRBJ1-5,TRBV20-1,.,16,CSAREKQGPRNQPQHF,TGCAGTGCTAGAGAAAAACAGGGACCCCGGAATCAGCCCCAGCATTTT